These T cell receptor beta chains were read from a single sample in a study of blood T cells in healthy people across ages. Via MiXCR, TCRdb re-called the 5' RACE reads, giving one row per CDR3 protein. Among 720,000 or so distinct CDR3 sequences listed, 40% to 45% were seen once. Specimen: blood. The receptors were gathered from a man older than 75 in good health. Each CDR3 is given with its conserved first and last residue.

v_call,j_call,cdr3_aa
TRBV18,TRBJ1-2,CASSADVQNGYTF
TRBV3-1,TRBJ2-7,CASSQDLLAGNHEQYF
TRBV3-1,TRBJ2-3,CASSQAGTSGGASTQYF
TRBV6-6,TRBJ2-7,CASRLRDLEQYF
TRBV25-1,TRBJ1-2,CASSGETVFWGYTF
TRBV29-1,TRBJ1-2,CGVAGSGGAAVYGYTF
TRBV29-1,TRBJ2-3,CSWSGNTDTQYF
TRBV4-3,TRBJ2-1,CASSQEESYNEQFF
TRBV20-1,TRBJ2-2,CSARSGVNIGELFF
TRBV30,TRBJ1-1,CAWSAGTENTEAFF
TRBV5-4,TRBJ2-1,CASSPPPSGGAIDEQFF
TRBV5-1,TRBJ2-1,CASSEGLAGRSYNEQFF
TRBV25-1,TRBJ1-6,CASSDPHRDRNRSPLHF
TRBV2,TRBJ1-5,CARGTGQNQPQHF
TRBV6-2/TRBV6-3,TRBJ2-5,CATYGSGRANEQYF
TRBV20-1,TRBJ2-7,CSARGGTETYEQYF
TRBV20-1,TRBJ2-1,CSARDGPNNEQFF
TRBV6-5,TRBJ2-4,CASSRTGKNIQYF
TRBV7-3,TRBJ2-3,CASSLYTSGSTDTQYF
TRBV4-3,TRBJ2-2,CASGQDLSYTGELFF
TRBV7-2,TRBJ1-4,CASRETGFQGKLFF
TRBV4-2,TRBJ2-2,CASSLEGGTNTGELFF
TRBV15,TRBJ2-4,CATSRDQGTQGIKYF
TRBV6-1,TRBJ1-1,CASSEGDRGEAFF
TRBV12-3/TRBV12-4,TRBJ2-5,CASSFLETQYF
TRBV10-2,TRBJ2-1,CASSDQQGRLAPYNEQFF